This TCR beta chain was profiled in a study of blood T cell repertoires in COVID-19. Turning to the study itself: PBMCs, B-cell-depleted T cells, or T cells provided the cDNA or gDNA that made up the material.

This CDR3 has 18 amino acids. Germline loops: CDR1 KGHSH, CDR2 LQKENI. The V and J ends lost 4 bases and 0 bases, in that order; junction bases with no gene match: 9. Per the original methods: The assay estimated nucleated cells by amplifying reference gene primers. Profiling relied on immunoSEQ multiplex PCR, and the TCRdb table lists in-frame clones only, not all of them. The D gene and trimming were derived from the DNA, and the V and J assignments and clone size from that table. Among 79,000 or so clones listed, about nine tenths were seen once. The chain combines TRBV18 with TRBJ2-3; 11 bases line up with TRBD2. The clonotype originates from a human donor in a cohort sampled during active COVID-19. The sequencing input was peripheral blood. CDR3 coding DNA: TGTGCCAGCTCACAGGTGCCCGGGACTAGCGGTAGCACAGATACGCAGTATTTT. This codes for CASSQVPGTSGSTDTQYF.